What follows are 32 T cell receptor beta chains derived from one specimen sequenced in a study of T cells in Graves' hyperthyroidism and ophthalmopathy. It was RNA transcripts that yielded the amplified TCR beta CDR3 regions. HTBI primers were employed in a first-round RT-PCR of the TCR CDR3. MiXCR, run by TCRdb on the multiplex PCR reads, gives a single entry per CDR3 protein. The data show roughly 510,000 distinct CDR3 sequences, with less than 25% seen just once and 26% held by the top ten. Sequenced: blood. The receptors originated from a man aged 18 to 29 with Graves' hyperthyroidism.

Details on this clonotype: At one boundary the junction diverges from the germline segment, which might be a read error. The chain employs TRBV28 and TRBJ1-1, with 7 bases lining up with TRBD1. CDR1 and CDR2 (germline): MDHEN, SYDVKM. This CDR3 contains 15 residues. The DNA of the CDR3 is TGTGCCAGCAATTTATGGACAGGAACGAACACTGAAGCTTTCTTT. This sequence encodes CASNLWTGTNTEAFF. The full variable domain, in which reference TRBV28 and TRBJ1-1 provide the parts outside the CDR3, is DVKVTQSSRYLVKRTGEKVFLECVQDMDHENMFWYRQDPGLGLRLIYFSYDVKMKEKGDIPEGYSVSREKKERFSLILESASTNQTSMYLCASNLWTGTNTEAFFGQGTRLTVV.

The chain couples TRBV30 to TRBJ1-2; no definite D call. Trimming shortened V by 5 bases and J by 8 bases, and 18 bases separated the two germline ends. There are 13 residues in the CDR3. Germline CDR1 reads GTSNPN; CDR2 reads SVGIG (reference sequence). The CDR3 nucleotides read TGTGCCTGGGCCCCGTTGTCCCTCGGGGGCTACACCTTC. This codes for CAWAPLSLGGYTF.

This clonotype occurred many times. This rearrangement joins TRBV6-1 to TRBJ1-5; the D is unclear. The CDR3 is made up of 11 amino acids. V was cut by 7 bases and J by 4 bases, with 5 bases left in between. CDR1 MNHNS and CDR2 SASEGT come from the germline V gene. The CDR3 loop reads CASNQNQPQHF. In DNA, the CDR3 is TGTGCCAGCAACCAAAATCAGCCCCAGCATTTT.

Ten or more counts support this clonotype. The CDR3 spells CASSLAAPPSNYGYTF. The CDR3 bases are TGTGCCAGCAGTTTAGCGGCGCCTCCTTCTAACTATGGCTACACCTTC. The chain joins TRBV28 to TRBJ1-2; no clear D. The CDR3 has 16 amino acids. V was cut by 2 bases and J by 0 bases, with 13 bases left in between. Germline values: CDR1 MDHEN, CDR2 SYDVKM.

This clonotype was recorded at least ten times. Here the CDR3 DNA reads TGTGCCAGTAGTATAGACCAAGTGAACACTGAAGCTTTCTTT. Amino acid sequence: CASSIDQVNTEAFF. This chain connects TRBV19 to TRBJ1-1, with D unresolved. V dropped 0 bases and J dropped 0 bases, with 5 bases sitting between them. The CDR3 covers 14 residues. Germline V CDR1 and CDR2: LNHDA, SQIVND (reference sequence). The variable domain in full, with the rest retrieved from reference TRBV19 and TRBJ1-1, is DGGITQSPKYLFRKEGQNVTLSCEQNLNHDAMYWYRQDPGQGLRLIYYSQIVNDFQKGDIAEGYSVSREKKESFPLTVTSAQKNPTAFYLCASSIDQVNTEAFFGQGTRLTVV.

This clonotype was detected many times. V gene TRBV28 combines with J gene TRBJ1-5; TRBD1 is a possible D gene (5 bases). This CDR3 has 16 residues. Trimming stripped 1 base from V and 5 bases from J, with 15 bases between. Germline V gives CDR1 MDHEN, CDR2 SYDVKM. The CDR3 DNA sequence: TGTGCCAGCAGTTTATCGGTCGGGACGATGGATCAGCCCCAGCATTTT. This encodes CASSLSVGTMDQPQHF.

This clonotype was detected a few times. The rearrangement joins TRBV19 to TRBJ1-6, with D unclear. Germline CDR1 reads LNHDA; CDR2 reads SQIVND (reference sequence). The length of the CDR3 is 13 residues. Between the trimmed V and J ends, which lost 5 bases and 8 bases, there was a span of 10 bases. The CDR3 region is CASSDARDSPLHF. The CDR3 nucleotides read TGTGCCAGTAGTGACGCCCGAGATTCACCCCTCCACTTT.

In its sample, this clonotype was seen many times. The chain carries TRBV12-3 or TRBV12-4 and TRBJ1-1, with D unresolved. The CDR3 runs 13 residues. The V end lost 8 bases, the J end lost 1 base, and 11 bases lay between the germline ends. CDR3 in DNA: TGTGCCAGCGTCACCGACGGGAACACTGAAGCTTTCTTT. Protein: CASVTDGNTEAFF.

This clonotype was found many times. V is TRBV11-2 and J is TRBJ1-1; 8 bases align to TRBD1. Germline CDR1 and CDR2: SGHAT and FQNNGV. The CDR3 is 17 amino acids. V shed 4 bases, J shed 3 bases, and the junction held 13 bases outside the gene matches. The CDR3 loop reads CASSSIRTGPSDTEAFF. DNA of the CDR3: TGTGCCAGCAGCTCAATTCGGACAGGGCCCTCGGACACTGAAGCTTTCTTT.

This clonotype was observed a handful of times. V is TRBV5-1 and J is TRBJ2-2, with 8 nucleotides matching TRBD2. This CDR3 contains 18 residues. V lost 6 bases and J lost 1; bases outside the gene matches: 14. The germline CDR1 and CDR2 sequences are SGHRS and YFSETQ. Here the CDR3 DNA reads TGCGCCAGCAACCCCGAAGGGAATGCGGGGGGGAACACCGGGGAGCTGTTTTTT. Translating it yields CASNPEGNAGGNTGELFF.

This clonotype was detected many times. The V and J genes are TRBV6-5 and TRBJ2-7, with 7 bases identical to TRBD2. Per the germline V gene, CDR1 is MNHEY and CDR2 is SVGAGI. V was clipped by 5 bases and J by 4 bases; unmatched bases: 14. The CDR3 extends over 16 amino acids. The CDR3 coding sequence is TGTGCCAGCAGTACTTATCGGACTAGAGCGGGGTACGAGCAGTACTTC. It translates to CASSTYRTRAGYEQYF.

This chain links TRBV6-5 with TRBJ2-7; the D is unclear. V was cut by 4 bases and J by 1 base, with 8 bases left in between. Germline V gives CDR1 MNHEY, CDR2 SVGAGI. This CDR3 is 13 amino acids long. The CDR3: CASSSHPSYEQYF. The CDR3 DNA reads TGTGCCAGCAGTTCCCATCCATCCTACGAGCAGTACTTC.

This clonotype was recorded at least ten times. The rearrangement links TRBV7-9 to TRBJ2-5; no firm D call. The CDR3 spans 13 residues. Trimming cost V 2 bases and J 5 bases, with 9 bases left between them. From germline, CDR1 is SEHNR and CDR2 FQNEAQ (reference sequence). The CDR3 nucleotides are TGTGCCAGCAGCTTAAGGTCGGCGGAGACCCAGTACTTC. Residues: CASSLRSAETQYF.

The gene calls are TRBV10-2 and TRBJ2-5; TRBD2 aligns across 7 bases. The CDR3 sequence is 14 residues long. The trim removed 4 bases at V and 9 bases at J, leaving 11 bases unmatched. Germline CDR1 WSHSY, CDR2 SAAADI. The DNA of the CDR3 is TGCGCCAGCAGTGTTGAGGGAGGGCCGAATTCCCAGTACTTC. Amino acid sequence: CASSVEGGPNSQYF.

This clonotype was seen repeatedly, ten times or more. The J gene is TRBJ1-1, the V gene TRBV6-1; D unresolved. Germline V lookup: CDR1 MNHNS, CDR2 SASEGT. There are 13 residues in the CDR3. With 6 bases removed from V and 6 bases from J, the gap between germline ends came to 14 bases. The CDR3 DNA sequence: TGTGCCAGCAGCCCGCAGATGATCCCTGAAGCTTTCTTT. It specifies CASSPQMIPEAFF.

This clonotype was seen many times. The chain is built from TRBV7-9 and TRBJ1-2; D call uncertain. CDR1 is SEHNR, CDR2 FQNEAQ, per germline (reference sequence). V lost 4 bases and J 3 bases, leaving 12 bases between the germline ends. The CDR3 consists of 14 residues. CDR3 coding DNA: TGTGCCAGCAGCTCGACCCTGGACGACTATGGCTACACCTTC. Amino acids: CASSSTLDDYGYTF. Full variable domain (outside the CDR3, taken from reference TRBV7-9 and TRBJ1-2): DTGVSQNPRHKITKRGQNVTFRCDPISEHNRLYWYRQTLGQGPEFLTYFQNEAQLEKSRLLSDRFSAERPKGSFSTLEIQRTEQGDSAMYLCASSSTLDDYGYTFGSGTRLTVV.

This clonotype has a count of ten or more. The J gene is TRBJ2-7, the V gene TRBV7-8; D is undetermined. The CDR3 length is 11 residues. V shed 6 bases and J shed 1 base, with 4 bases lying between them. In germline, CDR1 is SGHVS, CDR2 FQNEAQ. The CDR3 here is CASSPSYEQYF. Here the CDR3 DNA reads TGTGCCAGCAGTCCGTCCTACGAGCAGTACTTC.

This clonotype was seen many times. The chain employs TRBV6-5 and TRBJ2-2; 8 positions agree with TRBD2. The CDR3 has 17 amino acids. V shed 4 bases and J 4 bases; nucleotides not matched to a gene: 11. The germline gives CDR1 MNHEY, CDR2 SVGAGI. CDR3 sequence reads: CASSSAERGYSTGELFF. The CDR3 DNA reads as TGTGCCAGCAGTTCCGCTGAGCGGGGGTATTCCACCGGGGAGCTGTTTTTT.

In this sample, this clonotype turned up many times. The chain has TRBV7-9 and TRBJ2-7, with 10 bases matching TRBD1. The CDR3 is 14 amino acids. J was trimmed by 3 bases and V by 7 bases; bases with no gene match: 6. In germline, CDR1 is SEHNR, CDR2 FQNEAQ (reference sequence). CDR3 nucleotide sequence: TGTGCCAGCACTCCATGGACAGGGGGCTACGAGCAGTACTTC. It translates to CASTPWTGGYEQYF.

This clonotype was seen only a few times. The rearrangement links TRBV6-5 to TRBJ1-1; D is unresolved. This CDR3 spans 14 amino acids. The V end lost 4 bases, the J end lost 4 bases, and 13 bases lay between the germline ends. The germline gives CDR1 MNHEY, CDR2 SVGAGI. CDR3 sequence (DNA): TGTGCCAGCAGTTTTGGGCCGGTGGGCACTGAAGCTTTCTTT. The encoded protein is CASSFGPVGTEAFF.

The sample holds many counts of this clonotype. Its ends do not fully match the called genes, so a read error is possible. V is TRBV5-1 and J is TRBJ2-7, with D perhaps TRBD2 (6 bases). Germline V CDR1 and CDR2: SGHRS, YFSETQ. The CDR3 is made up of 14 amino acids. CDR3 amino acids: CASSLGRGSYEQYF. The CDR3 nucleotides read TGTGCCAGCAGCTTAGGGCGGGGCTCCTACGAGCAGTACTTC. Together with reference TRBV5-1 and TRBJ2-7, the CDR3 gives the full variable domain: KAGVTQTPRYLIKTRGQQVTLSCSPISGHRSVSWYQQTPGQGLQFLFEYFSETQRNKGNFPGRFSGRQFSNSRSEMNVSTLELGDSALYLCASSLGRGSYEQYFGPGTRLTVT.

This clonotype occurred many times. The CDR3 sequence is CASSLAGEAYEQYF. CDR3 sequence (DNA): TGTGCCAGCAGTTTGGCGGGGGAGGCCTACGAGCAGTACTTC. The V gene is TRBV12-3 or TRBV12-4, the J gene TRBJ2-7, with 7 bases aligning to TRBD2. With 3 bases clipped from V and 2 bases from J, the junction kept 4 bases outside the gene matches. The CDR3 is made up of 14 amino acids.

This clonotype was counted ten times or more. The chain uses TRBV27 and TRBJ2-2, with 8 nucleotides matching TRBD1. Germline V gene data show CDR1 as MNHEY and CDR2 as SMNVEV (reference sequence). This CDR3 is 14 amino acids long. J gave up 5 bases and V 5 bases, and 4 bases lay outside the gene matches. The CDR3 is CASSGQGWTGELFF. The CDR3, as DNA: TGTGCCAGCAGTGGACAGGGCTGGACCGGGGAGCTGTTTTTT.

This clonotype has ten or more counts. The V gene is TRBV6-9, the J gene TRBJ1-5; TRBD1 might be the D (6 bases). Germline assignment: CDR1 MNHGY and CDR2 SVAAGI. This CDR3 contains 15 residues. V was clipped by 0 bases and J by 5 bases, with 11 bases between them. The DNA of the CDR3 is TGTGCCAGCAGTTATTCGTCGACAGGACATCAGCCCCAGCATTTT. It translates to CASSYSSTGHQPQHF.

This clonotype was counted ten times or more. Written as DNA, the CDR3 is TGTGCCAGCACCCTAGGGGAGAGGGGCCACTATGGCTACACCTTC. This sequence encodes CASTLGERGHYGYTF. This chain uses TRBV28 with TRBJ1-2; perhaps TRBD1 as D (5 bases). V gave up 7 bases and J gave up 3 bases, with 18 bases separating them. Germline V gene lookup returns CDR1 MDHEN and CDR2 SYDVKM. The CDR3 is made up of 15 amino acids.

In this sample, this clonotype turned up many times. This sequence joins TRBV5-1 and TRBJ2-7; D unresolved. CDR1 and CDR2 (germline): SGHRS, YFSETQ. The ends were cut back, 0 bases at V and 3 bases at J, with 7 bases in the middle. CDR3 length: 13 residues. DNA of the CDR3: TGCGCCAGCAGCTTGGACGGATTCTACGAGCAGTACTTC. Its protein is CASSLDGFYEQYF.

This clonotype has a handful of counts. The chain carries TRBV18 and TRBJ2-7; D perhaps matches TRBD1 (6 bases). CDR1 KGHSH and CDR2 LQKENI come from the germline V gene. The V gene lost 6 bases and the J gene lost 5 bases, with 14 bases spanning the gap. The CDR3 has 13 residues. The CDR3 DNA reads TGTGCCAGCTCCCTTGGACAGCACAACGAGCAGTACTTC. This gives the protein CASSLGQHNEQYF.

This clonotype showed up many times. The rearrangement links TRBV28 to TRBJ2-5; the match to TRBD2 covers 16 bases. The CDR3 runs 15 residues. Per germline, CDR1 MDHEN and CDR2 SYDVKM. The ends lost 3 bases at V and 9 bases at J; junction bases unmatched: 4. CDR3 coding DNA: TGTGCCAGCAGTTTCGGGACTAGCGGGGGGGGGTCCCAGTACTTC. Translation: CASSFGTSGGGSQYF.

This clonotype was seen just once. A much bigger clone sits one base away, suggesting this may be a read error. The chain recombines TRBV29-1 with TRBJ1-2; tentative D call: TRBD1 (5 bases). CDR1 is SQVTM and CDR2 is ANQGSEA in the germline V gene. Trimming took 2 bases from V and 6 from J, leaving 10 bases between them. The CDR3 loop spans 12 amino acids. This CDR3 reads CSVERGGHGYTF. The CDR3 DNA reads TGCAGCGTTGAACGGGGCGGGCATGGCTACACCTTC.

Only a few counts were recorded for this clonotype. A read error may explain this, as a much larger clone is one base away. The chain couples TRBV6-1 to TRBJ2-7; possibly TRBD2 for D (6 bases). V was trimmed by 1 base and J by 4 bases, leaving 14 bases between them. Per germline, CDR1 MNHNS and CDR2 SASEGT. This CDR3 is built from 15 residues. The CDR3 reads CASSEGRGELYEQYF. CDR3 nucleotide sequence: TGTGCCAGCAGTGAAGGGAGGGGTGAGCTTTACGAGCAGTACTTC.

This clonotype has only a few counts. One junction end disagrees with the germline gene, perhaps due to a read error. The CDR3 coding sequence is TGTGCCAGCAGCCAAACGGATAACTATGGCTGCACCTTC. Translation gives CASSQTDNYGCTF. The chain uses TRBV7-6 and TRBJ1-2; no clear D gene. The CDR3 contains 13 residues. Per germline, CDR1 SGHVS and CDR2 FNYEAQ.

This clonotype has ten or more counts. This chain connects TRBV2 to TRBJ1-2; 7 positions agree with TRBD1. There are 18 residues in the CDR3. V was clipped by 3 bases and J by 1 base; unmatched bases: 14. Germline V CDR1 and CDR2: SNHLY, FYNNEI. CDR3 in DNA: TGTGCCAGCAGTGAGAGCTTTATAATCGGGACAGTTAACTATGGCTACACCTTC. Its translation is CASSESFIIGTVNYGYTF.